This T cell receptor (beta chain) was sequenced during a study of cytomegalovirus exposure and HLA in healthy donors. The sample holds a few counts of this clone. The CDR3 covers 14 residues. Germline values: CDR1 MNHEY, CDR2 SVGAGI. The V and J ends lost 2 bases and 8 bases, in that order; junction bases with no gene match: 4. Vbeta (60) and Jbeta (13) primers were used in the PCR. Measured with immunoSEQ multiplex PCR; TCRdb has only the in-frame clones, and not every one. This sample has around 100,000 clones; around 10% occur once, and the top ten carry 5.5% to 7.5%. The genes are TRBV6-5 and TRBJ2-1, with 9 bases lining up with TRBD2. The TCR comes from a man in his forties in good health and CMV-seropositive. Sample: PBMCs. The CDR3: CASSYRRTSDEQFF. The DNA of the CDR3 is TGTGCCAGCAGTTACAGGCGGACTAGCGATGAGCAGTTCTTC.